This paragraph covers one TCR beta chain sequence. Its target is unknown. The data were obtained in a study of shared clonotypes between healthy human individuals. Study observations and caveats: Memory subsets generally showed smaller estimated richness than naive subsets did. Some clonotypes were shared by all four sorted-subset donors, while others were not shared. The non-shared ones had lower generation probabilities than the shared ones. Rarefaction analysis demonstrated incomplete sorted-subset sequencing notwithstanding large depth.

Assay execution took place at the deep level. The table came from immunoSEQ multiplex PCR; TCRdb's copy has only in-frame clones and leaves some out. The sample has approximately 2,300,000 clones; just under 95% are singletons. This sequence originates from a man younger than 35 in good health. Some clones in this sample may be carry-over from other donors' samples. Sequencing was done on a sample of naive CD4+ T cells from PBMCs. Subset described: CD45RA+ positively selected.

CDR3 sequence reads: CASSLGLAGMNTGELFF. The CDR3 bases are TGTGCCAGCAGCTTGGGACTAGCGGGAATGAACACCGGGGAGCTGTTTTTT. The V and J genes are TRBV7-9 and TRBJ2-2, with TRBD2 matching over 13 bases. The CDR3 length is 17 residues. The V and J ends lost 3 bases and 1 base, in that order; junction bases with no gene match: 2. Germline V gene sequence: CDR1 SEHNR, CDR2 FQNEAQ (reference sequence).